This T cell receptor (beta chain) was documented in a study of T cells in Graves' hyperthyroidism and ophthalmopathy. General study results and limits: From stable hyperthyroidism, ophthalmopathy was set apart by a 13 V-J model. In blood, most of the thyroid clonotypes expanded above 0.001 were also present.

This clonotype has just one count. Its target is not known. This clone may be a read error of a much larger clone one base away. CDR1 MDHEN and CDR2 SYDVKM come from the germline V gene. Trimming cost V 7 bases and J 3 bases, with 24 bases left between them. This CDR3 has 18 amino acids. TCR beta CDR3 sequences were amplified from RNA transcripts. First-round RT-PCR targeting the TCR CDR3 was performed with the HTBI primer set. TCRdb reanalysed the multiplex PCR reads using MiXCR and keeps one entry per CDR3 protein. Among about 420,000 distinct CDR3 sequences listed, about a sixth were seen once. Any patient presenting with uncontrolled infection, other autoimmune disease, pregnancy or lactation was left out.

This sequence joins TRBV28 and TRBJ2-2; tentative D call: TRBD2 (5 bases). This clonotype was obtained from a woman under 30 with Graves' hyperthyroidism. The specimen sequenced was blood. DNA of the CDR3: TGTGCCAGCACCGCCCCCCCTCCCGGCGCGGGTTACACCGGGGAGCTGTTTTTT. Its translation is CASTAPPPGAGYTGELFF. Full variable domain (remainder filled in from reference TRBV28 and TRBJ2-2): DVKVTQSSRYLVKRTGEKVFLECVQDMDHENMFWYRQDPGLGLRLIYFSYDVKMKEKGDIPEGYSVSREKKERFSLILESASTNQTSMYLCASTAPPPGAGYTGELFFGEGSRLTVL.